These T cell receptor beta chains were read from a single sample in a study of shared clonotypes between healthy human individuals. Data came from immunoSEQ multiplex PCR; TCRdb stores just in-frame clones and leaves some out. The sample has some 1.1 million clones, 60% to 80% seen once; the top ten hold 0.89%. Sequencing was done on a sample of memory CD4+ T cells from PBMCs. The receptors come from a man aged 18 to 30 in good health. Some clones in this sample may be carry-over from other donors' samples. Each CDR3 is given with its conserved first and last residue. Fields, in order: clone size, V gene, J gene, D gene, CDR3 protein, CDR3 DNA. D genes are given only for firm matches. Size is stated for part of the rows, as once, few or many counts, or as a class when the clone is expanded.

clone_size: -; v_call: TRBV30; j_call: TRBJ2-5; d_call: -; cdr3_aa: CAWSRQAVETQYF; cdr3_nt: TGTGCCTGGAGTAGGCAGGCCGTTGAGACCCAGTACTTC
clone_size: -; v_call: TRBV5-6; j_call: TRBJ2-5; d_call: TRBD1; cdr3_aa: CASSIRGSETQYF; cdr3_nt: TGTGCCAGCAGCATCAGGGGGTCTGAGACCCAGTACTTC
clone_size: few; v_call: TRBV30; j_call: TRBJ1-3; d_call: -; cdr3_aa: CAWGRPGHRSGNTIYF; cdr3_nt: TGTGCCTGGGGGAGGCCTGGCCACCGCTCTGGAAACACCATATATTTT
clone_size: few; v_call: TRBV5-1; j_call: TRBJ1-1; d_call: -; cdr3_aa: CASSVPAATEAFF; cdr3_nt: TGCGCCAGCAGCGTGCCAGCGGCCACTGAAGCTTTCTTT
clone_size: once; v_call: TRBV11-1; j_call: TRBJ2-1; d_call: TRBD2; cdr3_aa: CASSFPNRLAGFYNEQFF; cdr3_nt: TGTGCCAGCAGCTTCCCTAATCGACTAGCGGGTTTCTACAATGAGCAGTTCTTC
clone_size: once; v_call: TRBV30; j_call: TRBJ2-7; d_call: -; cdr3_aa: CAWSLTGGEGIYF; cdr3_nt: TGTGCCTGGAGTCTGACTGGCGGGGAAGGGATCTACTTC
clone_size: -; v_call: TRBV4-3; j_call: TRBJ2-2; d_call: TRBD1; cdr3_aa: CASSLGQGGTGELFF; cdr3_nt: TGCGCCAGCAGTCTCGGACAGGGGGGCACCGGGGAGCTGTTTTTT
clone_size: -; v_call: TRBV28; j_call: TRBJ1-1; d_call: TRBD1; cdr3_aa: CASSRQGVAEAFF; cdr3_nt: TGTGCCAGCAGTCGACAGGGGGTCGCTGAAGCTTTCTTT
clone_size: -; v_call: TRBV7-2; j_call: TRBJ2-2; d_call: TRBD2; cdr3_aa: CASSWLAGGDTGELFF; cdr3_nt: TGTGCCAGCAGCTGGTTAGCGGGAGGGGACACCGGGGAGCTGTTTTTT
clone_size: -; v_call: TRBV19; j_call: TRBJ2-3; d_call: TRBD1; cdr3_aa: CASSIDHGQGIDTQYF; cdr3_nt: TGTGCCAGTAGTATAGACCACGGACAGGGCATTGATACGCAGTATTTT